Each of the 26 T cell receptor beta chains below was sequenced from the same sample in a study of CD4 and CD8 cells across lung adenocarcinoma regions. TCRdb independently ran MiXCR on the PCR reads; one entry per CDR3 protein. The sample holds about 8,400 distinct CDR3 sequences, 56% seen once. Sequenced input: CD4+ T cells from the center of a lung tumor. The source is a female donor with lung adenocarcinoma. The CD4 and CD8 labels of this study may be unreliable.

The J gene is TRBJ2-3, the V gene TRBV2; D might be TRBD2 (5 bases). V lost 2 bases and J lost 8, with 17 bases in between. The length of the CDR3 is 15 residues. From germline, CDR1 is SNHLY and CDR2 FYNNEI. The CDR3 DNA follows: TGTGCCAGCAGTGAATCACTAGGTCGCATCGGTACGCAGTATTTT. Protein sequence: CASSESLGRIGTQYF.

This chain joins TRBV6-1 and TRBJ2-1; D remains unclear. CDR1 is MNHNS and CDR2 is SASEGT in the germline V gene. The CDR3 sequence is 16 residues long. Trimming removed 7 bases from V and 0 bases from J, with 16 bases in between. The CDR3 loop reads CASTPLMMSSYNEQFF. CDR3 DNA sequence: TGTGCCAGCACGCCGCTCATGATGAGCTCCTACAATGAGCAGTTCTTC.

The CDR3 nucleotides are TGTGCCAGCAGTTACCCAACGGGACGAGGGGACAATGAGCAGTTCTTC. It translates to CASSYPTGRGDNEQFF. The chain employs TRBV6-5 and TRBJ2-5, with D perhaps being TRBD1 or TRBD2 (5 bases each). TRBJ2-1 explains the end of the DNA better; the J call may be wrong. Germline-derived CDR1 and CDR2 are MNHEY and SVGAGI. This CDR3 is 16 amino acids long.

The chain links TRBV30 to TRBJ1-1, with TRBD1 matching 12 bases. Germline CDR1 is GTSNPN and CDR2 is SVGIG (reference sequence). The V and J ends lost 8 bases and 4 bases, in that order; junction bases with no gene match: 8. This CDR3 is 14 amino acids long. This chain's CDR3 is CAANPGQGATEAFF. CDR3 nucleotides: TGTGCCGCCAACCCGGGACAGGGGGCCACTGAAGCTTTCTTT.

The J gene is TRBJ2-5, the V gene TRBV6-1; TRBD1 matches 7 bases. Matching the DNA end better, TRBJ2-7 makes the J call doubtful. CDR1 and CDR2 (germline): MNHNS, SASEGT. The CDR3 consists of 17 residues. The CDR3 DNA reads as TGTGCCAGCAGTGAAGCCGCTCCTTGGGACAGCGGCTACGAGCAGTACTTC. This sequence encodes CASSEAAPWDSGYEQYF.

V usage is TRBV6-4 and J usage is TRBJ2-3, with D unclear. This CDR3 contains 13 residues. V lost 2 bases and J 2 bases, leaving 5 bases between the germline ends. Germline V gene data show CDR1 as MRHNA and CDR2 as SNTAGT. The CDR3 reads CASSDRVTDTQYF. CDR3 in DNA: TGTGCCAGCAGTGACCGGGTCACAGATACGCAGTATTTT.

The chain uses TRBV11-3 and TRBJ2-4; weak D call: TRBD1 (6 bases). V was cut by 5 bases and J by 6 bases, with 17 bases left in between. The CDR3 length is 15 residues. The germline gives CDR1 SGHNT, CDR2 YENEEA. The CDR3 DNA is TGTGCCAGCAGCCCAGATGGGACACTAATAAACATTCAGTACTTC. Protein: CASSPDGTLINIQYF.

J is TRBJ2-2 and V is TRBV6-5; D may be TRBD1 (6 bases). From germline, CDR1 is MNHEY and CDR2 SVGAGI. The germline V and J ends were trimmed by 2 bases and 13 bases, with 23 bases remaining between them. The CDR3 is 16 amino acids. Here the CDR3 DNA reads TGTGCCAGCAGTTACGGCTCGGGACAAAGCACCGAGGCGCTGTTTTTT. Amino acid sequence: CASSYGSGQSTEALFF.

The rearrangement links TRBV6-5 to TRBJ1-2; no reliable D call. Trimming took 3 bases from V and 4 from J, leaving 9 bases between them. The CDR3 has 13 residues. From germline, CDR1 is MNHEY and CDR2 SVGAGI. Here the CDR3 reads CASSYGDPYGYTF. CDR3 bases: TGTGCCAGCAGTTATGGGGATCCCTATGGCTACACCTTC.

DNA for the CDR3: TGTGCCAGCAGTTACCGGTCAGAAGTCTACGAGCAGTACTTC. This sequence encodes CASSYRSEVYEQYF. The chain employs TRBV6-5 and TRBJ2-7; no firm D call. This CDR3 spans 14 amino acids. V shed 2 bases and J shed 3 bases, with 11 bases lying between them. Per the germline V gene, CDR1 is MNHEY and CDR2 is SVGAGI.

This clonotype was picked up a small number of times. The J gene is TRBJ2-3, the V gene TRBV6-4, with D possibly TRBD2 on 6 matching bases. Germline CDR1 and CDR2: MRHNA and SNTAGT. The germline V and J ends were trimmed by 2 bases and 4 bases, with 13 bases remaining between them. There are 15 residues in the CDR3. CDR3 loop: CASSDGRAGSDTQYF. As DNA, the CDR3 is TGTGCCAGCAGTGACGGTCGGGCGGGATCAGATACGCAGTATTTT.

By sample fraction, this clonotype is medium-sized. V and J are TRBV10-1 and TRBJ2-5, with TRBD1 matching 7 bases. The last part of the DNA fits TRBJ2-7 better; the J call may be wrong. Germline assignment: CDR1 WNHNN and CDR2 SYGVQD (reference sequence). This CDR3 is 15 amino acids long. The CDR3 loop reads CASSGIGGGIREQYF. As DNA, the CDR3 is TGCGCCAGCAGTGGAATAGGGGGCGGAATTCGCGAGCAGTACTTC.

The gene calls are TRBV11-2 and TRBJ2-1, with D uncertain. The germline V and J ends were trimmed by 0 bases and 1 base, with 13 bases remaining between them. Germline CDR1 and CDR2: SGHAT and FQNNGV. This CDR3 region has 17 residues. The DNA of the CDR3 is TGTGCCAGCAGCTTAGATCTACTCCTTGGATCCTACAATGAGCAGTTCTTC. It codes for CASSLDLLLGSYNEQFF.

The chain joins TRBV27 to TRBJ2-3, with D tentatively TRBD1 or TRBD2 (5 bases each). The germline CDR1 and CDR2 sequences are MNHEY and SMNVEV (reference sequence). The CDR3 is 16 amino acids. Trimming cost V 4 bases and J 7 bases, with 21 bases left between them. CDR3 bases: TGTGCCAGCAGTTCCCCGGGGCTGGGAGCGACAAATACGCAGTATTTT. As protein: CASSSPGLGATNTQYF.

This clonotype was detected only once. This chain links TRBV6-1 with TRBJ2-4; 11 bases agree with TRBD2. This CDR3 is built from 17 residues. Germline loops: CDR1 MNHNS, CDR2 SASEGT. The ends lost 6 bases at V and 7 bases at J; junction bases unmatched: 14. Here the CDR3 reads CASRPLAGGRGRNIQYF. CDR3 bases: TGTGCCAGCAGGCCTCTAGCGGGAGGTCGCGGAAGGAACATTCAGTACTTC.

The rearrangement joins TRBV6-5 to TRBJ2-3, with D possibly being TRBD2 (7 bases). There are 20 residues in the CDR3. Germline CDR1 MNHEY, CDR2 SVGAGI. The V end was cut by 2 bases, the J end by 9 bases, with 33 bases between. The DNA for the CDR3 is TGTGCCAGCAGTTACGGGGGGGTAGGGGCCTTGCTGTGGGACAAAGAGACGCAGTATTTT. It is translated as CASSYGGVGALLWDKETQYF.

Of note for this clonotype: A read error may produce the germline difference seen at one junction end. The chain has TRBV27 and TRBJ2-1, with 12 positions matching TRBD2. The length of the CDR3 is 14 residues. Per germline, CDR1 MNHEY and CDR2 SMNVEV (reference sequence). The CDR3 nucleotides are TGTGCCAGCAGTCCCGCTCGGACTAGCGGGACTCTGCTCTTC. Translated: CASSPARTSGTLLF.

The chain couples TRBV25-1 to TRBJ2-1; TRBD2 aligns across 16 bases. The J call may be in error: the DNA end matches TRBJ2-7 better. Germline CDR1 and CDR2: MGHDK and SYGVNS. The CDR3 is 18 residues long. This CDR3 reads CASSTTGLAGGPLYEQYF. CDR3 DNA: TGTGCCAGCAGTACGACGGGACTAGCGGGAGGGCCGTTGTACGAGCAGTACTTC.

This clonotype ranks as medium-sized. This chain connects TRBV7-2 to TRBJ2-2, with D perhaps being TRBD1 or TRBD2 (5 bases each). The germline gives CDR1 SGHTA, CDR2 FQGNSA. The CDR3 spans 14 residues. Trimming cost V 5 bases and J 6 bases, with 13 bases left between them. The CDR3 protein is CASSPGLGAGELFF. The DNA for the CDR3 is TGTGCCAGCAGCCCAGGACTGGGGGCCGGGGAGCTGTTTTTT.

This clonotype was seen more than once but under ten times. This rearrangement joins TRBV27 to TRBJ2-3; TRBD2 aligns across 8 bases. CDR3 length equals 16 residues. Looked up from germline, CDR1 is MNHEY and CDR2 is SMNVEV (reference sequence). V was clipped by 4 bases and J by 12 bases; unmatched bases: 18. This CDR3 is CASSSRVAGGTDTQYF. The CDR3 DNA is TGTGCCAGCAGTTCCCGGGTGGCGGGAGGCACAGACACTCAGTATTTT.

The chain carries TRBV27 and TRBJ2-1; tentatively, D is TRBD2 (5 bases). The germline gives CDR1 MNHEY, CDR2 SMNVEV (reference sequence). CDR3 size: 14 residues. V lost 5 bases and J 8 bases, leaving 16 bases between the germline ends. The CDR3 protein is CASSPSTAGDEQFF. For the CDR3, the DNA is TGTGCCAGCAGTCCGTCTACGGCCGGGGATGAGCAGTTCTTC.

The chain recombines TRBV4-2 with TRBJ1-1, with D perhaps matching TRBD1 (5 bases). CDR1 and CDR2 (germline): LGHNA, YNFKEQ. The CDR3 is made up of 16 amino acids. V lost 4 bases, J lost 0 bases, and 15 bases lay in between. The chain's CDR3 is CASSPDPGQMNTEAFF. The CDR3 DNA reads TGTGCCAGCAGCCCCGACCCGGGGCAGATGAACACTGAAGCTTTCTTT.

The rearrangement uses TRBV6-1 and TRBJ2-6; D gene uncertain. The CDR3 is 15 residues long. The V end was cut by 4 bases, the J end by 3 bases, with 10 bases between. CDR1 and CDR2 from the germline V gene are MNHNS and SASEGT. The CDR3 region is CASSVSSGGANVLTF. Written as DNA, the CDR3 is TGTGCCAGCAGTGTCTCGTCAGGTGGGGCCAACGTCCTGACTTTC.

The CDR3 loop is CASSARRLAGMVLAKNIQYF. Written as DNA, the CDR3 is TGTGCCAGCAGTGCCCGGCGGCTAGCGGGAATGGTTTTAGCCAAAAACATTCAGTACTTC. V usage is TRBV28 and J usage is TRBJ2-4; 9 bases are a match to TRBD2. Unmatched junction bases numbered 17, after V lost 5 bases and J lost 0 bases. Germline V gene sequence: CDR1 MDHEN, CDR2 SYDVKM. The CDR3 has 20 residues.

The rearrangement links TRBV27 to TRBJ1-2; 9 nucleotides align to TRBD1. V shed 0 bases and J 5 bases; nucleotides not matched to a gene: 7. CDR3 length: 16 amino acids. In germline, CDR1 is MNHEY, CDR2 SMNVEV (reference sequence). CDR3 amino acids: CASSLSPDRGGYGYTF. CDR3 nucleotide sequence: TGTGCCAGCAGTTTATCCCCGGACAGGGGTGGTTATGGCTACACCTTC.

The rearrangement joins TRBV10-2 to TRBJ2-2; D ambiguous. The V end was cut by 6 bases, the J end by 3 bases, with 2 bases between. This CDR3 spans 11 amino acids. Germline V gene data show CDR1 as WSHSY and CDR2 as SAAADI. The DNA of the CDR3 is TGCGCCAGCAGACACACCGGGGAGCTGTTTTTT. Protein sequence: CASRHTGELFF.